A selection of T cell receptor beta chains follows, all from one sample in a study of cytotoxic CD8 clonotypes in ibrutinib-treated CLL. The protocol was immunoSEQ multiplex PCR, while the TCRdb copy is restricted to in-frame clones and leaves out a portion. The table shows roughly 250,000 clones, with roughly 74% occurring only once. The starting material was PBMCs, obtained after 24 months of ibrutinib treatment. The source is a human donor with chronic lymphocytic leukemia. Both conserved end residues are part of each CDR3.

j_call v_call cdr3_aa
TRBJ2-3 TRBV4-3 CASSQAGTSGSTDTQYF
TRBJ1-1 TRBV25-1 CASSEGQGARGTEAFF
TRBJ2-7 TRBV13 CASSFDRSYEQYF
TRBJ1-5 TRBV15 CATSSPQGFDQPQHF
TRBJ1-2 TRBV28 CASTSGQGQYGYTF
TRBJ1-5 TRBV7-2 CASSLGWGAGDNQPQHF
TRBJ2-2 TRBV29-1 CSHTGTANTGELFF
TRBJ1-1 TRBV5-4 CASSLLGPGNTEAFF
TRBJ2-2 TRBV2 CASSESRGRAGELFF
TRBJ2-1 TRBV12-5 CASGLVGNEQFF
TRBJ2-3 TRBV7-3 CASSQAALLTDTQYF
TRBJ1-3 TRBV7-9 CASTLGSSGNTIYF
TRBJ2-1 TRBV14 CASSQVAGSSYNEQFF
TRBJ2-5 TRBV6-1 CASYNRAETQYF
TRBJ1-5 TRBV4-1 CASSQESPIYSNQPQHF
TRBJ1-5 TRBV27 CASSLWSNQPQHF
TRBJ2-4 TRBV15 CATSNWTVAKNIQYF
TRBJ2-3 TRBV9 CASSVDAGTRTDTQYF
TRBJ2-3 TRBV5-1 CASSQTTGRGDTQYF
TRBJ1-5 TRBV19 CASSIEGAAQPQHF
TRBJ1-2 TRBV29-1 CSVERGYYTF
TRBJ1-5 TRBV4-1 CASSQQTGKSNQPQHF
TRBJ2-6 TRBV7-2 CASSWQSSSGANVLTF
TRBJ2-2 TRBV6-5 CASKGGHYTGELFF
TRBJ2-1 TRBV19 CASSWRELTNEQFF
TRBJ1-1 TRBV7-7 CASSLDSNTEAFF
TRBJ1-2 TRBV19 CASSIKGGYGYTF
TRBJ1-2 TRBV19 CASSIESARGGYTF
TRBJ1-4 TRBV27 CASSLLGADEKLFF
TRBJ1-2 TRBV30 CAWSGLAGAYTF
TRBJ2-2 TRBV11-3 CASSLEETGELFF
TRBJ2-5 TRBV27 CASSLEAGDSGTQYF
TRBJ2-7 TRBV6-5 CASSYVDTSYEQYF
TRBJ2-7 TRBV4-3 CASSQDARPYEQYF
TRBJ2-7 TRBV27 CASSPIQGYEQYF
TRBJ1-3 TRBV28 CASSSSGTGGADTIYF
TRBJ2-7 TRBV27 CASRRTRATEQYF
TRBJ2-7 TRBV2 CASSSLSGNEGQYF
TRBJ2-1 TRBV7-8 CASSLERTSQHEQFF
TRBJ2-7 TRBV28 CASSLPRGELGYEQYF
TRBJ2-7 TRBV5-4 CASSTLGGTLRAEQYF
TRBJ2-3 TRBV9 CASSVTMSDTQYF
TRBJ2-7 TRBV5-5 CASSPVPDRTVYEQYF
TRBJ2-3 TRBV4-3 CASSQGQGFSTDTQYF
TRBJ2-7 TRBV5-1 CASRQGESYEQYF
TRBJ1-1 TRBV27 CASTSRAMNTEAFF
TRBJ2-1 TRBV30 CAWSPASGRWNEQFF
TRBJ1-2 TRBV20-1 CSALPGYGYTF
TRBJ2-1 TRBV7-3 CASSLGSGYEQFF
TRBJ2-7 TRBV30 CAWSVQGIHEQYF
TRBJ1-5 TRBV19 CASIPKKQGRDQPQHF
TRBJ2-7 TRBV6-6 CASTRLAGEVYEQYF
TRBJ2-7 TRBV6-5 CASSKLGLAGQYF